This T cell receptor beta chain comes out of a study of T cells in Graves' hyperthyroidism and ophthalmopathy. General study findings and limits: Also found in blood were most expanded thyroid clonotypes above 0.001. Ophthalmopathy could be told apart from stable hyperthyroidism with a 13 V-J model. Ophthalmopathy was model-predicted a median around 6.1 months pre-onset.

This clonotype was recorded a few times. Its antigen is still unknown. Amplification of TCR beta CDR3 regions used RNA as the template. Using the HTBI primer set, a first-round RT-PCR was run on the TCR CDR3. A single record per CDR3 protein comes from TCRdb applying MiXCR to the multiplex PCR reads. Counted here are about 350,000 distinct CDR3 sequences, 11% to 15% occurring once; the ten biggest clones make up roughly 24%. The CDR3 contains 12 residues. Trimming left V 1 base short and J 6 bases short, with 9 bases between. CDR1 GTSNPN and CDR2 SVGIG come from the germline V gene (reference sequence).

Source material: blood. The receptor comes from a woman under 40 with Graves' hyperthyroidism. The chain couples TRBV30 to TRBJ1-2; D call uncertain. The CDR3 DNA follows: TGTGCCTGGAGTGGCGTGTGGGATGGCTACACCTTC. Its translation: CAWSGVWDGYTF.